The 22 T cell receptor beta chains below come from one sample, sequenced in a study of Graves' ophthalmopathy and Graves' hyperthyroidism. Amplified material comprised TCR beta CDR3 regions derived from RNA transcripts. The first round was an RT-PCR with HTBI primers, and the second round was a multiplex PCR. MiXCR, applied by TCRdb to the multiplex PCR reads, yields one record per CDR3 protein. The sample has over 200,000 distinct CDR3 sequences, 29% seen once; the top ten hold about 9.1%. The source material was peripheral blood. The receptors here all came from a man over 45 with Graves' ophthalmopathy.

This chain joins TRBV11-2 and TRBJ2-5; 12 bases match TRBD2. Germline V gene data show CDR1 as SGHAT and CDR2 as FQNNGV. This CDR3 region has 17 residues. J lost 5 bases, V lost 5 bases, and 12 bases had no gene match. CDR3 bases: TGTGCCAGCAGCCGAAGGCAACTAGCGGGGGGCAGGGAGACCCAGTACTTC. It yields the protein CASSRRQLAGGRETQYF.

This clonotype was seen ten or more times. The chain employs TRBV4-3 and TRBJ2-7, with a possible D match to TRBD2 (5 bases). This CDR3 spans 15 amino acids. The V and J ends lost 0 bases and 5 bases respectively, with 14 bases between them. Germline CDR1 LGHNA, CDR2 YSLEER. The CDR3 loop is CASSQELLAENEQYF. The CDR3 bases are TGCGCCAGCAGCCAAGAACTCCTAGCCGAGAACGAGCAGTACTTC.

This clonotype was found many times. DNA of the CDR3: TGTGCCAGTAGTATAGCTGAGTTCAACTATGGCTACACCTTC. Its translation: CASSIAEFNYGYTF. This chain joins TRBV19 and TRBJ1-2; unclear D gene. Between the trimmed V and J ends, which lost 1 base and 2 bases, there was a span of 8 bases. Per germline, CDR1 LNHDA and CDR2 SQIVND (reference sequence). This CDR3 comprises 14 residues.

Many counts were recorded for this clonotype. The chain carries TRBV15 and TRBJ2-5; tentatively, D is TRBD1 (6 bases). The CDR3 runs 15 residues. From germline, CDR1 is LNHNV and CDR2 YYDKDF (reference sequence). The V end was cut by 2 bases, the J end by 4 bases, with 14 bases between. In nucleotides, the CDR3 is TGTGCCACCAGCAGACCTACAGGGCCCCGAGAGACCCAGTACTTC. This codes for CATSRPTGPRETQYF.

The chain employs TRBV11-2 and TRBJ1-1, with D hard to call. The germline V gene has CDR1 SGHAT and CDR2 FQNNGV. Trimming took off 0 bases at V and 7 bases at J, with 9 bases between the two ends. This CDR3 spans 13 amino acids. The CDR3 spells CASSLEPGSEAFF. The CDR3 DNA is TGTGCCAGCAGCTTAGAGCCCGGGAGTGAAGCTTTCTTT.

The gene calls are TRBV27 and TRBJ2-2, with no clear D. Germline V gene data show CDR1 as MNHEY and CDR2 as SMNVEV (reference sequence). The V end lost 3 bases, the J end lost 7 bases, and 9 bases lay between the germline ends. The CDR3 totals 13 residues. The CDR3 DNA reads TGTGCCAGCAGTTTCCGTCGTGGCGGGGAGCTGTTTTTT. Its translation: CASSFRRGGELFF.

This clonotype was recorded many times. J is TRBJ2-7 and V is TRBV6-5; 12 positions agree with TRBD2. Germline loops: CDR1 MNHEY, CDR2 SVGAGI. V trimming: 8 bases; J trimming: 7 bases; junction bases outside the gene matches: 12. The CDR3 loop spans 15 amino acids. CDR3 DNA: TGTGCCAGCGCTCGTCTAGCGGGAGGGCCTGGAGAGCAGTACTTC. Translated, it gives CASARLAGGPGEQYF.

This clonotype was seen ten or more times. As DNA, the CDR3 is TGTGCCAGCACCCCTTATTCGGGAGCTAACACTGAAGCTTTCTTT. As protein: CASTPYSGANTEAFF. The chain is built from TRBV7-9 and TRBJ1-1; no definite D call. This CDR3 is built from 15 residues. Germline CDR1 is SEHNR and CDR2 is FQNEAQ (reference sequence). Trimming left V 7 bases short and J 2 bases short, with 17 bases between.

This clonotype was detected ten times or more. The chain combines TRBV5-1 with TRBJ2-7; 9 bases match TRBD1. Per the germline V gene, CDR1 is SGHRS and CDR2 is YFSETQ. The CDR3 has 17 amino acids. The V and J ends lost 3 bases and 3 bases, in that order; junction bases with no gene match: 13. CDR3 loop: CASSSSTGGASDYEQYF. CDR3 bases: TGCGCCAGCAGCTCCAGCACAGGGGGCGCGAGTGACTACGAGCAGTACTTC. The whole variable domain, remainder taken from reference TRBV5-1 and TRBJ2-7, is KAGVTQTPRYLIKTRGQQVTLSCSPISGHRSVSWYQQTPGQGLQFLFEYFSETQRNKGNFPGRFSGRQFSNSRSEMNVSTLELGDSALYLCASSSSTGGASDYEQYFGPGTRLTVT.

This rearrangement joins TRBV6-1 to TRBJ1-3; tentatively, D is TRBD1 (5 bases). Germline CDR1 MNHNS, CDR2 SASEGT. Trimming cost V 6 bases and J 2 bases, with 8 bases left between them. The CDR3 runs 13 residues. The CDR3 spells CASRRQTGNTIYF. The CDR3 DNA is TGTGCCAGCAGGAGACAGACTGGAAACACCATATATTTT.

The rearrangement links TRBV29-1 to TRBJ1-1; TRBD1 agrees at 10 bases. V lost 6 bases and J lost 5; bases outside the gene matches: 3. Per the germline V gene, CDR1 is SQVTM and CDR2 is ANQGSEA. This CDR3 spans 12 amino acids. Here the CDR3 DNA reads TGCAGCGTGAGGACAGGGGGAACTGAAGCTTTCTTT. Translated: CSVRTGGTEAFF.

At least ten counts were recorded for this clonotype. The V and J genes are TRBV10-1 and TRBJ1-5, with D possibly matching TRBD1 (6 bases). The CDR3 consists of 13 residues. In germline, CDR1 is WNHNN, CDR2 SYGVQD (reference sequence). Trimming shortened V by 8 bases and J by 1 base, and 9 bases separated the two germline ends. CDR3 nucleotide sequence: TGCGCCAGCGGCAGGGGAAGCAATCAGCCCCAGCATTTT. It is translated as CASGRGSNQPQHF.

Many counts were recorded for this clonotype. As DNA, the CDR3 is TGTGCCAGCAGCTTACCAGAGGGGGCCCACGAGCAGTACTTC. This codes for CASSLPEGAHEQYF. The chain is built from TRBV7-9 and TRBJ2-7; 7 bases map to TRBD1. The CDR3 loop spans 14 amino acids. The germline V gene has CDR1 SEHNR and CDR2 FQNEAQ (reference sequence). With 2 bases clipped from V and 5 bases from J, the junction kept 6 bases outside the gene matches.

This clonotype was counted many times. The V gene is TRBV7-2, the J gene TRBJ2-7; D might be TRBD1 (5 bases). The CDR3 extends over 15 amino acids. The V gene lost 5 bases and the J gene lost 0 bases, with 14 bases spanning the gap. CDR1 and CDR2 from the germline V gene are SGHTA and FQGNSA. CDR3 sequence reads: CASSMGPINSYEQYF. The CDR3 region has the DNA TGTGCCAGCAGCATGGGGCCTATAAACTCCTACGAGCAGTACTTC.

This clonotype appeared many times. This sequence joins TRBV28 and TRBJ1-5; 8 nucleotides match TRBD1. V gave up 4 bases and J gave up 7 bases; unmatched junction bases: 12. This CDR3 has 16 amino acids. Germline V gene data show CDR1 as MDHEN and CDR2 as SYDVKM. The CDR3 region is CASSSLRDRSRQPQHF. The CDR3 DNA reads TGTGCCAGCAGTTCGCTCCGGGACAGGTCCAGGCAGCCCCAGCATTTT.

This clonotype was observed many times. The chain joins TRBV6-5 to TRBJ1-5; D is possibly TRBD1 (5 bases). With 8 bases removed from V and 2 bases from J, the gap between germline ends came to 13 bases. The CDR3 extends over 14 amino acids. Germline CDR1 reads MNHEY; CDR2 reads SVGAGI. In DNA, the CDR3 is TGTGCCAGCGGGGAGCGGGACGGCAATCAGCCCCAGCATTTT. It translates to CASGERDGNQPQHF.

The table lists this clonotype with many counts. The rearrangement links TRBV5-1 to TRBJ2-7; TRBD2 might be the D (5 bases). CDR1 is SGHRS, CDR2 YFSETQ, per germline. V was pared by 0 bases and J by 6 bases, with 10 bases between. The CDR3 loop spans 13 amino acids. The CDR3 sequence is CASSLEAEVEQYF. The CDR3 nucleotides are TGCGCCAGCAGCTTGGAAGCGGAGGTCGAGCAGTACTTC.

This clonotype has a count of ten or more. J is TRBJ1-1 and V is TRBV27, with 9 bases aligning to TRBD1. CDR1 is MNHEY and CDR2 is SMNVEV in the germline V gene (reference sequence). The CDR3 is 15 amino acids. The trim removed 5 bases at V and 5 bases at J, leaving 9 bases unmatched. In nucleotides, the CDR3 is TGTGCCAGCAGTCCATACAGGGGGCTGGGGACTGAAGCTTTCTTT. Translated: CASSPYRGLGTEAFF.

This rearrangement joins TRBV6-1 to TRBJ2-5; D might be TRBD1 (5 bases). V was clipped by 5 bases and J by 4 bases, with 11 bases between them. Germline loops: CDR1 MNHNS, CDR2 SASEGT. The CDR3 totals 13 residues. The CDR3 DNA follows: TGTGCCAGCAGTAGCGCAGGGTTAGAGACCCAGTACTTC. It translates to CASSSAGLETQYF.

The genes are TRBV6-1 and TRBJ2-7; 10 positions match TRBD1. Trimming took 6 bases from V and 1 from J; bases not matched to a gene: 9. The CDR3 has 16 amino acids. Germline V gene sequence: CDR1 MNHNS, CDR2 SASEGT. The CDR3 sequence is CASRVAGTGDSYEQYF. The CDR3 DNA is TGTGCCAGCAGAGTAGCCGGGACAGGGGATTCCTACGAGCAGTACTTC.

This clonotype was seen ten or more times. The chain carries TRBV12-3 or TRBV12-4 and TRBJ2-2, with D perhaps matching TRBD1 or TRBD2 (5 bases each). The CDR3 loop spans 17 amino acids. Trimming removed 5 bases at V and 3 bases at J, with 19 bases between. The CDR3 coding sequence is TGTGCCAGCAGTGACAGAAACTACATGGGGGACACCGGGGAGCTGTTTTTT. This translates into CASSDRNYMGDTGELFF.

This clonotype has at least ten counts. The V call is TRBV5-1, the J call TRBJ2-2; D is unresolved. The CDR3 runs 12 residues. With 0 bases removed from V and 7 bases from J, the gap between germline ends came to 4 bases. Germline-derived CDR1 and CDR2 are SGHRS and YFSETQ. Here the CDR3 DNA reads TGCGCCAGCAGCTTGGCTATCGGGGAGCTGTTTTTT. The encoded protein is CASSLAIGELFF.